This is a list of T cell receptor beta chains from one sample in a study of T cell changes during pregnancy in multiple sclerosis. Method: immunoSEQ multiplex PCR; TCRdb's copy keeps in-frame clones and lacks some. Of roughly 90,000 clones in the sample, about 94% were seen once. The sequencing here drew on peripheral blood, taken in the third trimester of pregnancy. These TCRs come from a female donor with multiple sclerosis, enrolled in a pregnancy study. The CDR3 runs from the conserved cysteine through the conserved F or W. The D gene is left open where the match is weak. Rows may omit the clone size; those that give it use once, few, many or a size class.

D gene	V gene	clone size	J gene	CDR3 DNA	CDR3 protein
.	TRBV6-6	.	TRBJ2-2	TGTGCCAGCAGTTACCTAGGGGGCACCGGGGAGCTGTTTTTT	CASSYLGGTGELFF
TRBD1	TRBV5-4	.	TRBJ1-1	TGTGCCAGCAGCGGAGGGGGCGTAAACACTGAAGCTTTCTTT	CASSGGGVNTEAFF
.	TRBV6-6	once	TRBJ2-5	TGTGCCAGCAGTTACTCTCGAGGAGAGACCCAGTACTTC	CASSYSRGETQYF
TRBD1	TRBV28	once	TRBJ1-2	TGTGCCAGCAGTCCCTCCCTTGACAGGGTCGGCTACACCTTC	CASSPSLDRVGYTF
.	TRBV27	.	TRBJ2-7	TGTGCCAGCCGAAGGGTTGGGGCAGGGCGATCCTACGAGCAGTACTTC	CASRRVGAGRSYEQYF
.	TRBV6-1	once	TRBJ1-1	TGTGCCAGCAGGAGAACCCAGGGTCTGGGCACTGAAGCTTTCTTT	CASRRTQGLGTEAFF
TRBD1	TRBV5-1	.	TRBJ2-5	TGCGCCAGCAGCGAACAGGGGGCGCCCAGGGAGACCCAGTACTTC	CASSEQGAPRETQYF
TRBD2	TRBV29-1	.	TRBJ2-1	TGCAGCGTTGAAGGTAGCGGGACTGTATCCTACAATGAGCAGTTCTTC	CSVEGSGTVSYNEQFF
TRBD1	TRBV9	.	TRBJ1-1	TGTGCCAGCAGCCCTATCGGGACAGGGGGCGCTAGGGACACTGAAGCTTTCTTT	CASSPIGTGGARDTEAFF
TRBD1	TRBV19	.	TRBJ2-2	TGTGCCAGTACCCTGGGACAGGGTTACACCGGGGAGCTGTTTTTT	CASTLGQGYTGELFF
.	TRBV28	.	TRBJ1-4	TGTGCCAGCAGTCAGATTAATAATGAAAAACTGTTTTTT	CASSQINNEKLFF
TRBD2	TRBV28	.	TRBJ2-5	TGTGCCAGCAGCCACCTCGGACCGGGACTAGCGGGGCAAGAGACCCAGTACTTC	CASSHLGPGLAGQETQYF
TRBD2	TRBV9	.	TRBJ2-1	TGTGCCAGCAGCGTAGTTCCAGCGGGGGACCCCTACAATGAGCAGTTCTTC	CASSVVPAGDPYNEQFF
.	TRBV20-1	once	TRBJ1-5	TGCAGTGCCCATTCCGGTGGGCCCCAGCATTTT	CSAHSGGPQHF
TRBD2	TRBV27	.	TRBJ2-1	TGTGCCAGCAGTTTGTCTTCTAGCGGGAGGACCTACAATGAGCAGTTCTTC	CASSLSSSGRTYNEQFF
TRBD2	TRBV7-9	once	TRBJ2-3	TGTGCCAGCAGCCGGACTAGCGGGAGCACAGATACGCAGTATTTT	CASSRTSGSTDTQYF
TRBD2	TRBV25-1	.	TRBJ2-7	TGTGCCAGCAGTGAGGGTGGACTAGCGACCTACGAGCAGTACTTC	CASSEGGLATYEQYF
.	TRBV6-6	.	TRBJ1-2	TGTGCCAGCAGTTACTCGAAGGGGATCTATGGCTACACCTTC	CASSYSKGIYGYTF
TRBD1	TRBV19	.	TRBJ2-7	TGTGCCAGTAGTATAACAGGGGGCTACGAGCAGTACTTC	CASSITGGYEQYF
.	TRBV20-1	.	TRBJ2-1	TGCAGTCCGACAGTGGGTGAGCAGTTCTTC	CSPTVGEQFF
.	TRBV5-1	.	TRBJ2-7	TGCGCCAGCAGCTCTACAGGGAGCTCCTACGAGCAGTACTTC	CASSSTGSSYEQYF
TRBD2	TRBV19	.	TRBJ2-7	TGTGCCAGTAACGCTGGACTAGGATCCTACGAGCAGTACTTC	CASNAGLGSYEQYF
.	TRBV28	.	TRBJ1-2	TGTGCCAGCAGTATTGGGGGGGCAGTCGGGGCTAACTATGGCTACACCTTC	CASSIGGAVGANYGYTF
.	TRBV6-1	.	TRBJ1-5	TGTGCCAGCGGACTAGCCGCTTTGCCCCAGCATTTT	CASGLAALPQHF
TRBD2	TRBV7-9	.	TRBJ2-3	TGTGCCAGCAGCTACGGGACTAGCTTTCCCCCCACAGATACGCAGTATTTT	CASSYGTSFPPTDTQYF
TRBD2	TRBV7-9	once	TRBJ2-7	TGTGCCAGCAGCTCGACTAGCGGAAATTCCTACGAGCAGTACTTC	CASSSTSGNSYEQYF
TRBD2	TRBV5-6	.	TRBJ2-1	TGTGCCAGCAGCCTGGGACTAGCGTTCTACAATGAGCAGTTCTTC	CASSLGLAFYNEQFF
.	TRBV29-1	.	TRBJ2-5	TGCAGCGTTGTAGACGGGGAGACCCAGTACTTC	CSVVDGETQYF
.	TRBV10-3	.	TRBJ1-1	TGTGCCATCAGTGCGGCGGGGGCGCGTGACGAAGCTTTCTTT	CAISAAGARDEAFF
TRBD1	TRBV5-1	.	TRBJ2-7	TGCGCCAGCAGGAGCGGACAGGGGCCTTACTACGAGCAGTACTTC	CASRSGQGPYYEQYF